This record covers a single T cell receptor beta chain. Its antigen is undetermined. The data originate from a study of cytomegalovirus exposure and HLA in healthy donors. Findings and caveats of the study: In vitro testing confirmed a few CMV-associated chains as specific for CMV antigens.

The PCR ran on 60 Vbeta and 13 Jbeta primers. The table came from immunoSEQ multiplex PCR; TCRdb's copy has only in-frame clones and leaves some out. The sample consists of fewer than 200,000 clones, roughly 79% of them appearing once. The sequencing input was PBMCs. The sequence derives from a woman in her 50s in good health and CMV-seronegative.

The chain's CDR3 is CASSVRDSNSPLHF. The CDR3 DNA is TGTGCCAGCAGCGTCAGGGACAGTAATTCACCCCTCCACTTT. The gene calls are TRBV9 and TRBJ1-6, with TRBD1 identical over 7 bases. After removal of 2 bases from V and 6 bases from J, the junction contained 2 bases not matched to a gene. The CDR3 covers 14 residues. Per germline, CDR1 SGDLS and CDR2 YYNGEE.